Each of the 2 T cell receptor beta chains below was sequenced from the same sample in a study of blood T cell repertoires in COVID-19. This table comes from immunoSEQ multiplex PCR, and its TCRdb copy is limited to in-frame clones, with some not included. The table shows 250,000 to 350,000 clones, with 75% to 90% occurring only once. Sequencing was performed on peripheral blood. The receptors originated from a woman between 45 and 60 years old who had recovered from COVID-19.

The chain recombines TRBV19 with TRBJ1-5; no definite D call. Germline CDR1 and CDR2: LNHDA and SQIVND (reference sequence). The V and J ends lost 2 bases and 0 bases respectively, with 8 bases between them. The CDR3 totals 15 residues. CDR3 DNA sequence: TGTGCCAGTAGTATAAGGAGTAATAGCAATCAGCCCCAGCATTTT. Protein product: CASSIRSNSNQPQHF.

This sequence joins TRBV5-6 and TRBJ2-7, with a weak D call TRBD2 (5 bases). CDR1 is SGHDT, CDR2 YYEEEE, per germline. The CDR3 totals 14 residues. V was shortened by 5 bases and J by 3 bases, with 15 bases between the two germline ends. The chain's CDR3 is CASRKRGQLYEQYF. The CDR3 nucleotides read TGTGCCAGCAGGAAAAGAGGGCAGCTCTACGAGCAGTACTTC.